The 3 T cell receptor beta chains given below trace back to one sample, sequenced in a study of shared clonotypes between healthy human individuals. TCRdb's copy holds only in-frame clones and misses some; the assay was immunoSEQ multiplex PCR. This table holds approximately 1,500,000 clones, around 98% found once. Sequencing used naive CD4+ T cells sorted from blood. The subset: CD45RA+ positively selected. These receptors came from a man aged 25 to 45 in good health.

The gene calls are TRBV10-3 and TRBJ2-7, with TRBD1 matching 8 bases. The germline V gene has CDR1 ENHRY and CDR2 SYGVKD. CDR3 size: 11 residues. The ends lost 6 bases at V and 5 bases at J; junction bases unmatched: 0. Here the CDR3 reads CAIRTGDEQYF. CDR3 nucleotide sequence: TGTGCCATCAGGACAGGGGACGAGCAGTACTTC.

The chain combines TRBV27 with TRBJ2-7; 14 bases match TRBD2. This CDR3 is built from 15 residues. Germline loops: CDR1 MNHEY, CDR2 SMNVEV (reference sequence). Unmatched junction bases numbered 7, after V lost 8 bases and J lost 4 bases. In nucleotides, the CDR3 is TGTGCCAGCCGCTTGACTAGCGGGAGGGCTTACGAGCAGTACTTC. Its translation is CASRLTSGRAYEQYF.

The V gene is TRBV4-3, the J gene TRBJ2-3; a possible D gene is TRBD1 (6 bases). The CDR3 contains 17 residues. Per the germline V gene, CDR1 is LGHNA and CDR2 is YSLEER. Trimming removed 0 bases at V and 2 bases at J, with 15 bases between. CDR3 sequence: CASSQEPGHPSTDTQYF. The CDR3 DNA reads as TGCGCCAGCAGCCAAGAACCGGGACACCCTTCCACAGATACGCAGTATTTT.